Sequencing of this T cell receptor beta chain was carried out in a study of cytomegalovirus exposure and HLA in healthy donors. About the research overall: Some 85 million unique TCRs, all from HLA-typed donors, were included in an early release of the data.

Germline V CDR1 and CDR2: SGHNT, YENEEA. The V and J ends lost 5 bases and 4 bases, in that order; junction bases with no gene match: 8. This CDR3 is 16 amino acids long. PCR amplification relied on 60 Vbeta primers (plus 13 Jbeta primers). The protocol was immunoSEQ multiplex PCR, while the TCRdb copy is restricted to in-frame clones and leaves out a portion. The table shows about 200,000 clones, with around 83% occurring only once. The V call is TRBV11-3, the J call TRBJ2-3; 11 bases are shared with TRBD2. The clonotype originates from a girl between 10 and 17 years old in good health and CMV-seronegative. Sequencing was done on a sample of PBMCs. CDR3 DNA sequence: TGTGCCAGCAGCCCTCGACTAGCGGGGACCTCAGATACGCAGTATTTT. It translates to CASSPRLAGTSDTQYF.